One and the same sample provided the 8 T cell receptor beta chains below, sequenced in a study of chemoradiotherapy in HPV16-positive cancers. The method was immunoSEQ multiplex PCR; TCRdb's version includes in-frame clones alone and lacks a portion of them. The table includes tens of thousands of clones, 86% detected once. The specimen was blood, collected from a patient who underwent chemoradiotherapy. These receptors originate from a human donor with HPV-associated anogenital cancer.

The chain is built from TRBV2 and TRBJ2-1; perhaps TRBD1 as D (6 bases). The CDR3 is 16 amino acids. Germline lookup yields CDR1 SNHLY and CDR2 FYNNEI. Between the trimmed V and J ends, which lost 8 bases and 7 bases, there was a span of 24 bases. CDR3 amino acids: CASDQPGQGQRNEQFF. Written as DNA, the CDR3 is TGTGCCAGCGACCAACCGGGGCAGGGGCAGCGGAATGAGCAGTTCTTC.

This rearrangement joins TRBV4-3 to TRBJ1-4, with 9 bases fitting TRBD1. This CDR3 has 17 amino acids. The germline V gene has CDR1 LGHNA and CDR2 YSLEER. J lost 2 bases, V lost 4 bases, and 8 bases had no gene match. Here the CDR3 reads CASSRNTGGRTNEKLFF. The DNA for the CDR3 is TGCGCCAGCAGCCGCAATACAGGGGGCCGGACTAATGAAAAACTGTTTTTT.

The CDR3 loop is CAIRTDLSGNTIYF. The CDR3 bases are TGTGCCATCCGGACGGACCTCTCTGGAAACACCATATATTTT. The gene calls are TRBV27 and TRBJ1-3; no reliable D call. The CDR3 runs to 14 residues. Looked up from germline, CDR1 is MNHEY and CDR2 is SMNVEV (reference sequence). Trimming cost V 10 bases and J 0 bases, with 13 bases left between them.

CDR3 coding DNA: TGTGCCAGTAGGGTGACTTCTAGTCCGAATCAGCCCCAGCATTTT. Translating it yields CASRVTSSPNQPQHF. This sequence joins TRBV19 and TRBJ1-5; no firm D call. Germline CDR1 LNHDA, CDR2 SQIVND (reference sequence). There are 15 residues in the CDR3. V was clipped by 6 bases and J by 4 bases, with 16 bases between them.

The CDR3 sequence is CASSRLLGEPNTEAFF. The CDR3 coding sequence is TGTGCCAGCAGTCGCCTATTGGGAGAACCGAACACTGAAGCTTTCTTT. The chain employs TRBV27 and TRBJ1-1, with D unclear. Per the germline V gene, CDR1 is MNHEY and CDR2 is SMNVEV (reference sequence). V lost 5 bases and J 1 base, leaving 17 bases between the germline ends. This CDR3 is 16 amino acids long.

The V call is TRBV10-2, the J call TRBJ1-5; D gene ambiguous. The CDR3 covers 12 residues. Between the trimmed V and J ends, which lost 8 bases and 5 bases, there was a span of 10 bases. Germline CDR1 reads WSHSY; CDR2 reads SAAADI. CDR3 residues: CASGHGDQPQHF. CDR3 bases: TGCGCCAGCGGTCATGGGGATCAGCCCCAGCATTTT.

This chain connects TRBV6-6 to TRBJ1-6; D possibly corresponds to TRBD1 (6 bases). V lost 2 bases to trimming and J lost 6 bases, with 8 bases between them. Germline V gene lookup returns CDR1 MNHNY and CDR2 SVGAGI (reference sequence). The CDR3 extends over 14 amino acids. The CDR3 DNA is TGTGCCAGCAGTTACGACAGGTCTAATTCACCCCTCCACTTT. It is translated as CASSYDRSNSPLHF.

This chain connects TRBV13 to TRBJ2-3; D is perhaps TRBD1 or TRBD2 (5 bases each). CDR1 PRHDT and CDR2 FYEKMQ come from the germline V gene (reference sequence). This CDR3 contains 17 residues. Trimming took 1 base from V and 3 from J, leaving 17 bases between them. This CDR3 is CASSLASSRGMTDTQYF. CDR3 coding DNA: TGTGCCAGCAGCTTAGCATCTTCGAGGGGAATGACAGATACGCAGTATTTT.